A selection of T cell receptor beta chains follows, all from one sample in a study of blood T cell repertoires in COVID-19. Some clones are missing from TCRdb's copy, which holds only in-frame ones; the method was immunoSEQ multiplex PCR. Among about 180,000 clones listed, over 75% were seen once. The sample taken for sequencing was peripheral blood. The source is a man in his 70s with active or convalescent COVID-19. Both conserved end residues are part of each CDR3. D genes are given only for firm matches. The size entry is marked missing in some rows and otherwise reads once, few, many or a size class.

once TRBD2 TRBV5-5 CASRGIPRGGASGELFF
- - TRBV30 CAWSTGLYGYTF
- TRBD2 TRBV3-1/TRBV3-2 CASSPILAGGLTDTQYF
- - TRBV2 CASSRVWGDNEQFF
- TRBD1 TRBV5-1 CASSPLGQNEKLFF
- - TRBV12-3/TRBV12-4 CASSLTGRKLFF
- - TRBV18 CASSPDTYNSPLHF
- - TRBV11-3 CASSSRQTDTIYF
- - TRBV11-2 CASSLDRLNTEAFF
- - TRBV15 CATSRQGSTNEKLFF
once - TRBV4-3 CASSRSFGNQPQHF
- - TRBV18 CASSPADTGELFF
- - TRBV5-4 CASSLRTGTGAEAFF
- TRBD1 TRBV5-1 CASSRGTGSNQPQHF
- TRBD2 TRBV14 CASSRPGLGGYEQYF
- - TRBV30 CAWSGSPAQPQHF
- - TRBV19 CASSIGGVYGELFF
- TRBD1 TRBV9 CASSPPGTGEDYSNQPQHF
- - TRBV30 CAWRHTTGLTDTQYF
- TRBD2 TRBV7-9 CASSQLAGVDTQYF